The 18 T cell receptor beta chains given below trace back to one sample, sequenced in a study of monozygotic twins with cystic fibrosis. Assay: immunoSEQ multiplex PCR; the TCRdb copy retains only in-frame clones and omits some. The repertoire holds some 33,000 clones, with 90% to 95% as singletons. Input material: blood. Receptors were obtained from a boy aged 2 to 9 with cystic fibrosis.

J is TRBJ2-3 and V is TRBV9, with TRBD2 matching over 7 bases. Trimming at V came to 0 bases and at J to 6 bases, leaving 10 bases not matched to a gene. The CDR3 is 16 amino acids. The V gene's germline CDR1 is SGDLS and CDR2 YYNGEE. CDR3 residues: CASSVAGGSTGDTQYF. In nucleotides, the CDR3 is TGTGCCAGCAGCGTAGCCGGGGGGTCCACCGGGGATACGCAGTATTTT.

The chain recombines TRBV5-1 with TRBJ1-1; 7 nucleotides match TRBD1. Germline CDR1 and CDR2: SGHRS and YFSETQ. The CDR3 contains 17 residues. The junction had 16 bases not matched to a gene; V was cut back by 4 bases and J by 4 bases. The chain's CDR3 is CASSARDRTLGGTEAFF. The CDR3 region has the DNA TGCGCCAGCAGCGCCCGGGACAGAACCCTCGGGGGCACTGAAGCTTTCTTT.

This rearrangement joins TRBV19 to TRBJ1-5; the match to TRBD1 covers 9 bases. CDR3 length equals 14 residues. Per the germline V gene, CDR1 is LNHDA and CDR2 is SQIVND (reference sequence). V shed 8 bases, J shed 7 bases, and the junction held 9 bases outside the gene matches. CDR3 region: CASPGTGIWQPQHF. The CDR3 nucleotides read TGTGCCAGTCCCGGGACAGGGATATGGCAGCCCCAGCATTTT.

The rearrangement uses TRBV7-2 and TRBJ2-2; 10 bases match TRBD2. The ends lost 1 base at V and 5 bases at J; junction bases unmatched: 4. This CDR3 spans 16 amino acids. CDR1 is SGHTA and CDR2 is FQGNSA in the germline V gene. In nucleotides, the CDR3 is TGTGCCAGCAGCTTAGTAGCGGGGGGCTTAACCGGGGAGCTGTTTTTT. Encoded protein: CASSLVAGGLTGELFF.

This clone has a single count. This chain joins TRBV4-1 and TRBJ1-1; 9 positions match TRBD1. Germline V gives CDR1 MGHRA, CDR2 YSYEKL. V trimming: 3 bases; J trimming: 6 bases; junction bases outside the gene matches: 8. CDR3 length equals 15 residues. CDR3 sequence (DNA): TGCGCCAGCAGCCACAGACAGGGGGAAGGCGCTGAAGCTTTCTTT. Protein sequence: CASSHRQGEGAEAFF.

This clone was observed a few times. This sequence joins TRBV5-1 and TRBJ1-6, with D uncertain. V shed 7 bases and J shed 7 bases, with 15 bases lying between them. Germline V gene data show CDR1 as SGHRS and CDR2 as YFSETQ. This CDR3 is 14 amino acids long. The CDR3 DNA sequence: TGCGCCAGCTCTAAAGACATTGCCAATTCACCCCTCCACTTT. This sequence encodes CASSKDIANSPLHF. Full variable domain (rest looked up from reference TRBV5-1 and TRBJ1-6): KAGVTQTPRYLIKTRGQQVTLSCSPISGHRSVSWYQQTPGQGLQFLFEYFSETQRNKGNFPGRFSGRQFSNSRSEMNVSTLELGDSALYLCASSKDIANSPLHFGNGTRLTVT.

The V and J genes are TRBV6-5 and TRBJ2-5; possibly TRBD2 for D (6 bases). The CDR3 has 14 amino acids. The V end lost 6 bases, the J end lost 5 bases, and 16 bases lay between the germline ends. Germline loops: CDR1 MNHEY, CDR2 SVGAGI. The CDR3 sequence is CASSLRGSGETQYF. In nucleotides, the CDR3 is TGTGCCAGCAGCCTCCGGGGGAGCGGGGAGACCCAGTACTTC.

The V call is TRBV29-1, the J call TRBJ1-1; 8 positions agree with TRBD1. The CDR3 has 17 residues. The V gene's germline CDR1 is SQVTM and CDR2 ANQGSEA. Trimming at V came to 4 bases and at J to 6 bases, leaving 19 bases not matched to a gene. The CDR3 nucleotides read TGCAGCGTTGTGGGTTTTTTAGGGTCCCAGGGGGCTTCTGAAGCTTTCTTT. Amino acids: CSVVGFLGSQGASEAFF.

This chain connects TRBV19 to TRBJ1-2; D unresolved. Germline values: CDR1 LNHDA, CDR2 SQIVND (reference sequence). The CDR3 sequence is 14 residues long. Trimming cost V 7 bases and J 8 bases, with 20 bases left between them. Here the CDR3 reads CASTPVKGTVGYTF. The CDR3 nucleotides read TGTGCCAGTACCCCCGTAAAGGGTACAGTCGGCTACACCTTC.

This clone was counted only a few times. This chain uses TRBV19 with TRBJ1-2, with TRBD1 matching over 8 bases. The germline gives CDR1 LNHDA, CDR2 SQIVND (reference sequence). Trimming at V came to 4 bases and at J to 3 bases, leaving 13 bases not matched to a gene. There are 17 residues in the CDR3. The chain's CDR3 is CASSTKARQGRYYGYTF. CDR3 nucleotides: TGTGCCAGTAGTACGAAAGCTAGACAGGGGAGATACTATGGCTACACCTTC.

A single count supports this clone. V usage is TRBV27 and J usage is TRBJ1-5, with a weak D call TRBD1 (6 bases). V lost 11 bases and J 3 bases, leaving 14 bases between the germline ends. The germline V gene encodes CDR1 MNHEY and CDR2 SMNVEV (reference sequence). The CDR3 consists of 13 residues. The CDR3 is CASGGTNNQPQHF. In nucleotides, the CDR3 is TGTGCCTCCGGGGGCACGAACAATCAGCCCCAGCATTTT.

The J gene is TRBJ1-1, the V gene TRBV18; TRBD1 agrees at 7 bases. The CDR3 is 15 residues long. Germline V gene lookup returns CDR1 KGHSH and CDR2 LQKENI. V lost 6 bases and J lost 7; bases outside the gene matches: 14. CDR3 in amino acids: CASSPQSRGIDEAFF. The CDR3 DNA reads as TGTGCCAGCTCCCCTCAGAGCAGGGGGATTGATGAAGCTTTCTTT.

V gene TRBV5-1 combines with J gene TRBJ2-7; possible D gene TRBD1, 6 bases. CDR3 length equals 13 residues. The germline V and J ends were trimmed by 0 bases and 3 bases, with 7 bases remaining between them. CDR1 and CDR2 (germline): SGHRS, YFSETQ. The CDR3 loop reads CASSLEDSYEQYF. In DNA form, the CDR3 reads TGCGCCAGCAGCTTGGAGGACAGCTACGAGCAGTACTTC.

The chain has TRBV20-1 and TRBJ2-5, with D hard to call. V shed 5 bases and J shed 2 bases, with 6 bases lying between them. The CDR3 runs 11 residues. CDR1 and CDR2 (germline): DFQATT, SNEGSKA (reference sequence). CDR3 amino acids: CSAQIQETQYF. The DNA for the CDR3 is TGCAGTGCTCAGATTCAAGAGACCCAGTACTTC.

The rearrangement joins TRBV4-3 to TRBJ1-1, with no clear D. V gave up 0 bases and J gave up 4 bases, with 9 bases separating them. The CDR3 contains 14 residues. Germline lookup yields CDR1 LGHNA and CDR2 YSLEER. The CDR3 protein is CASSQEDGGTEAFF. As DNA, the CDR3 is TGCGCCAGCAGCCAAGAGGATGGCGGCACTGAAGCTTTCTTT.

J is TRBJ1-3 and V is TRBV4-3; D not resolved. This CDR3 is 16 amino acids long. The V gene lost 1 base and the J gene lost 2 bases, with 12 bases spanning the gap. Germline CDR1 reads LGHNA; CDR2 reads YSLEER. The CDR3 loop is CASSQGSGVTGNTIYF. CDR3 DNA: TGCGCCAGCAGCCAAGGCAGTGGGGTTACTGGAAACACCATATATTTT.

The V gene is TRBV7-2, the J gene TRBJ1-5; unclear D gene. Germline CDR1 reads SGHTA; CDR2 reads FQGNSA. This CDR3 contains 13 residues. The V and J ends lost 1 base and 7 bases respectively, with 8 bases between them. The CDR3 here is CASSLGPEQPQHF. CDR3 nucleotides: TGTGCCAGCAGCTTAGGCCCAGAACAGCCCCAGCATTTT.

The rearrangement links TRBV2 to TRBJ1-1; 8 bases line up with TRBD1. V shed 5 bases and J 7 bases; nucleotides not matched to a gene: 6. This CDR3 has 13 residues. Germline CDR1 reads SNHLY; CDR2 reads FYNNEI. CDR3: CASSPTGDDEAFF. CDR3 in DNA: TGTGCCAGCAGTCCGACAGGGGACGATGAAGCTTTCTTT.